This T cell receptor (beta chain) was sequenced in a study of blood T cell repertoires in COVID-19. Study-wide background: Samples taken during acute and convalescent COVID-19 were collected in the United States, Italy and Spain. The cDNA or gDNA used as material had been derived from T cells, B-cell-depleted T cells, or PBMCs.

V lost 4 bases and J 3 bases, leaving 10 bases between the germline ends. Per the germline V gene, CDR1 is WSHSY and CDR2 is SAAADI. The CDR3 length is 13 residues. Data came from immunoSEQ multiplex PCR; TCRdb stores just in-frame clones and leaves some out. The sample lists approximately 110,000 clones; around 86% were seen once. This TCR derives from a human donor in a cohort sampled during active COVID-19. Sequencing was done on a sample of peripheral blood. The genes are TRBV10-2 and TRBJ2-7; unclear D gene. Here the CDR3 reads CASSANRVYEQYF. CDR3 bases: TGCGCCAGCAGTGCTAACAGAGTCTACGAGCAGTACTTC.